What follows is one TCR beta chain and its context. Which antigen it targets is not known. Per-base quality was not reported, and no clone a single base away is much larger than it. The trial excluded patients who had a history of autoimmune disease or were on systemic immunosuppression. Peripheral blood for TCR sequencing was collected from all dose cohorts at baseline, on cycle 4 day 1, and on cycle 7 day 1. The samples were taken from a phase I, first-in-human, multicenter, open-label dose-escalation trial of ivuxolimab. The trial enrolled adults with locally advanced or metastatic head and neck squamous cell, hepatocellular, melanoma or renal cell carcinoma. CD4+ and CD8+ T cells were sorted separately from peripheral blood before TCR sequencing. This record comes from a study of OX40 agonist ivuxolimab in advanced cancers. Context from the whole study: The costimulatory receptor OX40 (CD134) was targeted by ivuxolimab, a fully human IgG2 agonistic monoclonal antibody. Intravenous ivuxolimab was administered to patients every 2 weeks at six dose levels: 0.01, 0.1, 0.3, 1.5, 3 and 10 mg/kg. Of the approximately 53 patients in dose escalation, approximately 20 had hepatocellular carcinoma, approximately 15 had melanoma, 9 had renal cell carcinoma and 9 had head and neck cancer. A male proportion of under 85% and a mean age of approximately 62 years, ranging from 23 to 79, were recorded for the dose-escalation cohort. Patients were allowed to have had prior anti-PD-1, anti-PD-L1 or anti-CTLA-4 therapy, and 30% to 40% of the dose-escalation patients had previously received checkpoint inhibitors. Partial responses occurred in three dose-escalation patients, of whom one had hepatocellular carcinoma and two had cutaneous melanoma. The purpose of peripheral TCRbeta sequencing was to test whether ivuxolimab changed TCR sequence diversity and led to clonal T-cell expansion. The paper covers the monotherapy dose-escalation part of the phase I ivuxolimab trial, which included N ≈ 57 patients. General findings and caveats noted by the study authors: In the 0.1-3.0 mg/kg groups, partial responders had among the lowest normalized peripheral clonal expansion, particularly in CD8+ T cells. On average, CD8+ T cells showed more expanded clones than CD4+ T cells after ivuxolimab. At doses of 0.1 to 3.0 mg/kg, clonal expansion of both CD4+ and CD8+ T cells in blood was seen between baseline and week 6. The antigen specificity of the peripheral T cells that underwent clonal expansion was not determined. Low levels of normalized T-cell clonal expansion were also seen in some patients who did not respond.

Genomic DNA was extracted from sorted cells for sequencing of the TCRbeta CDR3 region. TCRbeta CDR3 regions were sequenced using the immunoSEQ Assay. TCRdb mirrors the immuneACCESS table, restricted to in-frame sequences. Some clones are absent from its copies; in checked studies, under half trace to an unresolved V gene, and the reason for the others is unknown. This sample has tens of thousands of clones in its table, and approximately 85% of those were observed once. Around 2.3% of the sample belongs to the ten largest clones. V gives up 6 bases and J gives up 8 bases, and the segment between their germline ends measures 14 bases. Its CDR3 holds 13 amino acids, cysteine through phenylalanine. Only the CDR3 DNA is retained, 39 bases long and in frame from the first base. The germline V gene encodes CDR1 MNHEY and CDR2 SMNVEV (reference sequence).

Sequenced here: CD4+ or CD8+ T cells sorted from blood, sampled in a trial of the OX40 agonist ivuxolimab. This receptor chain uses TRBV27 and TRBJ2-1, with the identity of the D gene unclear. The TCR sequence derives from an adult with an advanced solid tumor such as melanoma, head and neck, liver or kidney cancer. The CDR3 protein sequence reads: CASRSELVDEQFF. Read as DNA, the sequence is TGTGCCAGCAGGTCAGAGCTCGTCGATGAGCAGTTCTTC.